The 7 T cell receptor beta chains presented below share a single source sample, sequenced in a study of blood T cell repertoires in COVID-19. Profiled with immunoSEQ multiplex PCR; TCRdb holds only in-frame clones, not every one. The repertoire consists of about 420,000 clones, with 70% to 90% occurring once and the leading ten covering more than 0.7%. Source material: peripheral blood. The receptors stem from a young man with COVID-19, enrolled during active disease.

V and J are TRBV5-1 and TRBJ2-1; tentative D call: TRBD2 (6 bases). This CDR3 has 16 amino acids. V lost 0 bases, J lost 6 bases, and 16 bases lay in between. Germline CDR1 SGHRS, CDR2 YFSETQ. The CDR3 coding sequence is TGCGCCAGCAGCTTGGCCCGGGGGAATAAACGCAATGAGCAGTTCTTC. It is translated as CASSLARGNKRNEQFF.

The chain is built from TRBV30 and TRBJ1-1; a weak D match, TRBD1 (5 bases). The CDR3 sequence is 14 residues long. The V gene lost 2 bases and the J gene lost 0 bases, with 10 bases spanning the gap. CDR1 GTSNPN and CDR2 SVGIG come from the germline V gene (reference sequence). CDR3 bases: TGTGCCTGGAGTCTTGGACACATGAACACTGAAGCTTTCTTT. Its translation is CAWSLGHMNTEAFF.

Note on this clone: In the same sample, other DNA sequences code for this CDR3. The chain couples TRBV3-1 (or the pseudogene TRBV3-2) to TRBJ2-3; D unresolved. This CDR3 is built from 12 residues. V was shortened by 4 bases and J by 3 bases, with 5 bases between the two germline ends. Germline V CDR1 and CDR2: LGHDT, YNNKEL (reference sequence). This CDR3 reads CASSLLTDTQYF. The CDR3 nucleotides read TGTGCCAGCAGCCTCTTGACAGATACGCAGTATTTT.

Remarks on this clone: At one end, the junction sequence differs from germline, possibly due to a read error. The CDR3 nucleotides are TGTGCCAGTAGTACCCTCCCCCAGGGGAACCCTGAAGCTTTCTTT. Protein sequence: CASSTLPQGNPEAFF. V gene TRBV19 combines with J gene TRBJ1-1; a possible D gene is TRBD1 (6 bases). The CDR3 sequence is 15 residues long. The germline V gene encodes CDR1 LNHDA and CDR2 SQIVND (reference sequence).

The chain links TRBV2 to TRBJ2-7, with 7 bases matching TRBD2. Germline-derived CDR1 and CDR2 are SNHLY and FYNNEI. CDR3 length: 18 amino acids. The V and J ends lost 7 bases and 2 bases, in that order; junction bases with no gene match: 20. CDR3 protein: CASTPGEGAGKGAYEQYF. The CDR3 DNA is TGTGCCAGCACCCCTGGGGAGGGCGCAGGGAAGGGCGCCTACGAGCAGTACTTC.

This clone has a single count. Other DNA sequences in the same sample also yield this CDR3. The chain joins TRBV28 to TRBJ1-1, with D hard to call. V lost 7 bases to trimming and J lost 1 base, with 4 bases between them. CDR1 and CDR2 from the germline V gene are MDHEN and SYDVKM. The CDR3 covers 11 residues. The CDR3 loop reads CASTGNTEAFF. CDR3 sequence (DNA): TGTGCCAGCACCGGGAACACTGAAGCTTTCTTT.

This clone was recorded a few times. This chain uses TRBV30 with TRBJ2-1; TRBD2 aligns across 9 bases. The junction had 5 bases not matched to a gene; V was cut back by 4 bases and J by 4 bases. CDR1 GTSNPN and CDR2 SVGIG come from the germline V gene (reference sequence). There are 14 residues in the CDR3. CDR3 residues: CAWKRLAVYNEQFF. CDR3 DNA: TGTGCCTGGAAGAGACTAGCGGTTTACAATGAGCAGTTCTTC.